The T cell receptor (beta chain) under discussion was sequenced for a study of blood T cell repertoires in COVID-19. Study context: T cells, B-cell-depleted T cells, or PBMCs supplied cDNA or gDNA.

In the original analysis: Quantification of nucleated cells was approximated via reference gene primer amplification. Clones were sequenced by immunoSEQ multiplex PCR, and TCRdb holds only the in-frame ones, with some missing. V, J and clone size are those of that table, while D and trimming were read from the DNA. The repertoire consists of roughly 260,000 clones, with 70% to 85% occurring once and the leading ten covering 4% to 4.5%. With V trimmed by 6 bases and J by 2 bases, 10 bases remained unmatched. The CDR3 sequence is 16 residues long. Material: peripheral blood. The TCR comes from a woman aged 40 to 55 with active or convalescent COVID-19. The J gene is TRBJ2-2, the V gene TRBV5-3, with 7 bases aligning to TRBD2. TRBV5-3 is treated as an ORF (open reading frame) with a function not yet certain. The CDR3 DNA is TGTGCCAGAACCAATACCCCGGGAGGTAACACCGGGGAGCTGTTTTTT. Its protein is CARTNTPGGNTGELFF.